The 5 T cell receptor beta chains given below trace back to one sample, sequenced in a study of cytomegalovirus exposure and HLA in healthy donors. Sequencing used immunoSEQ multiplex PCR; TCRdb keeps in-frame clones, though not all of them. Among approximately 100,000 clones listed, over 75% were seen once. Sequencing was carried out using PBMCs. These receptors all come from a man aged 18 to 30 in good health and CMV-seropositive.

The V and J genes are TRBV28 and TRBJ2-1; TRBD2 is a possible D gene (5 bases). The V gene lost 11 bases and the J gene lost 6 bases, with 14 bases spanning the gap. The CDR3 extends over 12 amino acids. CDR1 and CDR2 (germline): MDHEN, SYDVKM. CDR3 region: CAGRTGVNEQFF. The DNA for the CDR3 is TGTGCCGGAAGGACCGGGGTCAATGAGCAGTTCTTC.

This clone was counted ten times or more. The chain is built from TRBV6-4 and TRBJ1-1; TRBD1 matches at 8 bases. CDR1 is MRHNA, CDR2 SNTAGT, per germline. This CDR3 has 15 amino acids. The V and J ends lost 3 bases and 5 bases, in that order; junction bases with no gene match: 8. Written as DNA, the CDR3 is TGTGCCAGCAGTGATTCCCCTGACAGGGGTACTGAAGCTTTCTTT. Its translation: CASSDSPDRGTEAFF.

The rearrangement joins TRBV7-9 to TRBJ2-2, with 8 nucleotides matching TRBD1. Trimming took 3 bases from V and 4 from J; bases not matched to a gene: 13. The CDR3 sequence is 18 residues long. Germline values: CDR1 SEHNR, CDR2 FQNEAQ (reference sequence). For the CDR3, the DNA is TGTGCCAGCAGCTTGTTGGGACAGGTGACAGGGAGCACCGGGGAGCTGTTTTTT. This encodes CASSLLGQVTGSTGELFF.

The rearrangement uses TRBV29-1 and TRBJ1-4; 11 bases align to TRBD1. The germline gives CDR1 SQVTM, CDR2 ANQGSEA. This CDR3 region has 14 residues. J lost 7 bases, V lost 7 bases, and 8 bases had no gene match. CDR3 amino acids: CSAGQGAEGEKLFF. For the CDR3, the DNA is TGCAGCGCCGGACAGGGGGCTGAGGGTGAAAAACTGTTTTTT.

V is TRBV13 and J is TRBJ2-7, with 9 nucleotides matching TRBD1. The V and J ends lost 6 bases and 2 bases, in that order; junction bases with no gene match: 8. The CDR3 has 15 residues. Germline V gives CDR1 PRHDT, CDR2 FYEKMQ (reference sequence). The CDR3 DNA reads TGTGCCAGCAGGCAACAGGGGGCGGGGACCTACGAGCAGTACTTC. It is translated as CASRQQGAGTYEQYF. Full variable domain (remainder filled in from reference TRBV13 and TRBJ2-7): AAGVIQSPRHLIKEKRETATLKCYPIPRHDTVYWYQQGPGQDPQFLISFYEKMQSDKGSIPDRFSAQQFSDYHSELNMSSLELGDSALYFCASRQQGAGTYEQYFGPGTRLTVT.